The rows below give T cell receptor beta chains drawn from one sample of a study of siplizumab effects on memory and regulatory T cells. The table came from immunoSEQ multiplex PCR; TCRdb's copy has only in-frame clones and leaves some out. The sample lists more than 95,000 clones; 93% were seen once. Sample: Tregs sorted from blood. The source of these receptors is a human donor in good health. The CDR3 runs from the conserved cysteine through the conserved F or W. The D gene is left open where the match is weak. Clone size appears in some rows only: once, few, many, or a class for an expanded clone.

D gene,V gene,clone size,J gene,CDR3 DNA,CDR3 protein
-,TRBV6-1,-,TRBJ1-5,TGTGCCAGCAGTGAAATCCCTGCATTGCTCGGTCAGCCCCAGCATTTT,CASSEIPALLGQPQHF
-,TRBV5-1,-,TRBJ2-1,TGCGCCAGCAGCCCCGGACTCCCGAGCTCCTACAATGAGCAGTTCTTC,CASSPGLPSSYNEQFF
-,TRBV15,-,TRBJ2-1,TGTGCCACCAGCACGAGCCAAGGTGAGCAGTTCTTC,CATSTSQGEQFF
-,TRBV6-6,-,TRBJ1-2,TGTGCCAGCAGTTCGGGGTATGGCTACACCTTC,CASSSGYGYTF
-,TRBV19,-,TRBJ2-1,TGTGCCAGTAGTATAGGGACATACAATGAGCAGTTCTTC,CASSIGTYNEQFF
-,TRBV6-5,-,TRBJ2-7,TGTGCCAGCAGTTACTCAAGGTATTACGAGCAGTACTTC,CASSYSRYYEQYF
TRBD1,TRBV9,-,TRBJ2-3,TGTGCCAGCAGCTTCCGACAGGGTAGCACAGATACGCAGTATTTT,CASSFRQGSTDTQYF
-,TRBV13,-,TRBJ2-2,TGTGCCAGCAGCCCCCCAAGAGGGGGTTTGAACACCGGGGAGCTGTTTTTT,CASSPPRGGLNTGELFF
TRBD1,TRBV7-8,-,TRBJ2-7,TGTGCCAGCAGCCCGGGGACAGGGGTTTGGCAGTACTTC,CASSPGTGVWQYF
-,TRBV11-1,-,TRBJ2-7,TGTGCCAGCAGCCGCACAGGGAGCTCCTACGAGCAGTACTTC,CASSRTGSSYEQYF
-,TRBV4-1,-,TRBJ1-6,TGCGCCAGCAGCCAAGATTGGAGCTCCTATAATTCACCCCTCCACTTT,CASSQDWSSYNSPLHF
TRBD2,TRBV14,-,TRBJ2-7,TGTGCCAGCAGCCATATAGCGGGAGTTGACGAGCAGTACTTC,CASSHIAGVDEQYF
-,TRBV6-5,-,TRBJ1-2,TGTGCCAGCAGTGCCCGACGGTTCTATGGCTACACCTTC,CASSARRFYGYTF
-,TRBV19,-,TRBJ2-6,TGTGCCAGTAGTATAGTTGGGGCCAACGTCCTGACTTTC,CASSIVGANVLTF
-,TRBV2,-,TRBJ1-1,TGTGCCAGCAGTGGGGGAGTCCCGAGGGCTGAAGCTTTCTTT,CASSGGVPRAEAFF
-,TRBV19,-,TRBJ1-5,TGTGCCAGTAGTAGATTCAAAGGGAGCAATCAGCCCCAGCATTTT,CASSRFKGSNQPQHF
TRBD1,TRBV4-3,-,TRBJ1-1,TGCGCCAGCAGCCATTGGGGACAGGGGAGCACTGAAGCTTTCTTT,CASSHWGQGSTEAFF
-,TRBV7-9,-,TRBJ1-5,TGTGCCAGCAGCCTAGGGGACCATAGCAATCAGCCCCAGCATTTT,CASSLGDHSNQPQHF
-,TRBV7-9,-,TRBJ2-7,TGTGCCAGCAGCTTAGGCAGGGCGTCCTACGAGCAGTACTTC,CASSLGRASYEQYF
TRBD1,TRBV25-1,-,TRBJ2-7,TGTGCCAGCAGTCGCCAGGGGGTATCCTACGAGCAGTACTTC,CASSRQGVSYEQYF
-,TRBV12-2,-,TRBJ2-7,TGTGCAAGTCGCTTGTACGCACGGACCCAACGGGACAGGGGCTACGAGCAGTACTTC,CASRLYARTQRDRGYEQYF
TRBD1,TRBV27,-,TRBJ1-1,TGTGCCAGCAGCCGGGGACAGGGGGCTCTAGGAAACACTGAAGCTTTCTTT,CASSRGQGALGNTEAFF
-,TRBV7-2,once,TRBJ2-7,TGTGCCAGCAGCTTAGCCCCTTCGCGAACCTACGAGCAGTACTTC,CASSLAPSRTYEQYF
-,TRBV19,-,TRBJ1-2,TGTGCCAGTAGTATATTTGGTGGACCTAACTATGGCTACACCTTC,CASSIFGGPNYGYTF
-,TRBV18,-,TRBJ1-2,TGTGCCAGCTCACCGTCGAAGACCTTCGGAGGCTACACCTTC,CASSPSKTFGGYTF
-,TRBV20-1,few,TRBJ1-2,TGCAGTGCTAGATTCATCAGGGGCTACACCTTC,CSARFIRGYTF
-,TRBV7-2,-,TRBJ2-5,TGTGCCAGCAGCTTAAGCAGACAAGAGACCCAGTACTTC,CASSLSRQETQYF
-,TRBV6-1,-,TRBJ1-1,TGTGCCAGCAGTGCACAACCGATGAACACTGAAGCTTTCTTT,CASSAQPMNTEAFF
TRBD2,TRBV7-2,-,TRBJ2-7,TGTGCCAGCAGCTCCCAGCGGGGTCACGAGCAGTACTTC,CASSSQRGHEQYF
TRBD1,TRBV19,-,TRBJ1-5,TGTGCCAGTAGTATGACCGGGACAGGGGGGTTTCAGCCCCAGCATTTT,CASSMTGTGGFQPQHF
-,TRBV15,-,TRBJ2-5,TGTGCCACCAGCAGAGATCTGTCTCAAGAGACCCAGTACTTC,CATSRDLSQETQYF
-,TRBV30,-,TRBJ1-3,TGTGCCTCCGCGTCCGGCGGAAACACCATATATTTT,CASASGGNTIYF
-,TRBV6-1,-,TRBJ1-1,TGTGCCAGCAGGGGAGGGGCTGAAGCTTTCTTT,CASRGGAEAFF
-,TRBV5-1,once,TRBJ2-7,TGCGCCAGCAGCTTGGGTCCCGGGCCCGAGCAGTACTTC,CASSLGPGPEQYF